Listed below are T cell receptor beta chains from one sample, sequenced in a study of high-grade serous ovarian cancer treatment subgroups. The protocol was immunoSEQ multiplex PCR, while the TCRdb copy is restricted to in-frame clones and leaves out a portion. The table lists 1,600 or so clones, under 80% of them singletons. Sequencing was done on a sample of tumor tissue. All receptors come from a human donor with high-grade serous ovarian cancer. Each CDR3 is given with its conserved first and last residue. The order of the fields is CDR3 DNA, CDR3 protein, V gene, clone size, CDR3 length, J gene, D gene. The D gene is left open where the match is weak. Only part of the rows carry a size: once, few, many, or a class if the clone is expanded.

TGTGCCAGCAGTTACCCATCTAAGAACACTGAAGCTTTCTTT | CASSYPSKNTEAFF | TRBV6-5 | . | 14 | TRBJ1-1 | .
TGCGCCAGCAGCCAAGATTTGGCGACAGGCCACGGGAACGAGCAGTACTTC | CASSQDLATGHGNEQYF | TRBV4-3 | few | 17 | TRBJ2-7 | .
TGTGCCAGCAGCATGGCCTTAGACTACGAGCAGTACTTC | CASSMALDYEQYF | TRBV7-2 | . | 13 | TRBJ2-7 | .
TGCGCCAGCAGCGCCGGGACAGGGGGGTCTGCAACTAATGAAAAACTGTTTTTT | CASSAGTGGSATNEKLFF | TRBV5-1 | . | 18 | TRBJ1-4 | TRBD1
TGCGCCAGCAGTGAGTTCAGTACTACCTCCTACGAGCAGTACTTC | CASSEFSTTSYEQYF | TRBV10-2 | large | 15 | TRBJ2-7 | .
TGCAGCGCTGCTGGGGTGACCCAGTACTTC | CSAAGVTQYF | TRBV20-1 | . | 10 | TRBJ2-5 | .
TGTGCCAGCAGCTTAGAGGGGCGGGAGGGCCGAGATGAGCAGTTCTTC | CASSLEGREGRDEQFF | TRBV11-3 | . | 16 | TRBJ2-1 | TRBD2
TGTGCCAGCAGTTCCCTGGCGGGGACAGGGGCCTCACCCCTCCACTTT | CASSSLAGTGASPLHF | TRBV28 | once | 16 | TRBJ1-6 | TRBD1
TGTGCCAGCAGCTGGGGGACTGTCAATGAGCAGTTCTTC | CASSWGTVNEQFF | TRBV5-6 | once | 13 | TRBJ2-1 | .
TGTGCCAGCAGCTTAGGTGGCAGCTACAATGAGCAGTTCTTC | CASSLGGSYNEQFF | TRBV7-9 | . | 14 | TRBJ2-1 | .
TGTGCCAGCGAACCAAGGGTGAACACTGAAGCTTTCTTT | CASEPRVNTEAFF | TRBV18 | . | 13 | TRBJ1-1 | .
TGCGCCAGCAGCTTGGAGGGGGGGCGCGGGAGTGGGAATGAGCAGTTCTTC | CASSLEGGRGSGNEQFF | TRBV5-1 | . | 17 | TRBJ2-1 | .
TGTGCCAGCAGAAACAGGGAAGAGGTTGTTGAAGCTTTCTTT | CASRNREEVVEAFF | TRBV6-6 | . | 14 | TRBJ1-1 | .
TGTGCCAGCAGCTTAGAAGGCGGCAATAATGAAAAACTGTTTTTT | CASSLEGGNNEKLFF | TRBV7-9 | . | 15 | TRBJ1-4 | .
TGTGCCATCAGCGTCCCGGGGTATGGCTACACCTTC | CAISVPGYGYTF | TRBV10-3 | few | 12 | TRBJ1-2 | .
TGCGCCAGCAGCACGCGGACGGAGAACACTGAAGCTTTCTTT | CASSTRTENTEAFF | TRBV4-1 | large | 14 | TRBJ1-1 | .
TGTGCCTGGAGTGTACTGGGGACAGGTAATGAGCAGTTCTTC | CAWSVLGTGNEQFF | TRBV30 | . | 14 | TRBJ2-1 | TRBD1